This T cell receptor beta chain comes out of a study of blood T cell repertoires in COVID-19. Study as a whole: Sources were T cells, B-cell-depleted T cells, or PBMCs; the material itself was cDNA or gDNA.

In the study's own analysis: Estimation of nucleated cell counts relied on the amplification of reference gene primers. Some clones are missing from TCRdb's copy, which holds only in-frame ones; the method was immunoSEQ multiplex PCR. D and trimming were read from the DNA, whereas the V and J calls and clone size are those reported in that table. The sample has under 500,000 clones, around 91% seen once. Recruitment covered about 25 US areas and drew participants whose ages spanned roughly 18 to 100 years. As regards this clone: The junction departs from germline at one end; a sequencing error may be responsible.

The CDR3 runs 13 residues. The clonotype comes from a man aged 25-40 years who had recovered from COVID-19. The source material was PBMCs or T cells enriched from blood (not recorded which). This sequence joins TRBV12-3 or TRBV12-4 and TRBJ1-6; the D gene is possibly TRBD1 (5 bases). CDR3 loop: CASSLDSNSPLHF. As DNA, the CDR3 is TGTGCCAGCAGCTTAGACAGTAATTCACCCCTCCACTTT.